Given below is one TCR beta chain in context. Its specificity is unknown. These data come from a study of graft-versus-host responses after intestinal transplantation. CDR3 length: 12 residues. CDR1 and CDR2 from the germline V gene are SGHRS and YFSETQ. V was shortened by 4 bases and J by 5 bases, with 10 bases between the two germline ends. Sequenced by immunoSEQ multiplex PCR; TCRdb stores in-frame clones only, minus some. The profile shows around 100,000 clones, 87% of them singletons. The chain is built from TRBV5-1 and TRBJ2-7, with D maybe TRBD2 (5 bases). The clonotype originates from a human donor who was the organ donor for an intestinal transplant. The sample was unstimulated CD4+ T cells sorted from spleen or lymph node cells, taken before transplant. Here the CDR3 reads CASSMPGDEQYF. CDR3 DNA sequence: TGCGCCAGCAGCATGCCCGGGGACGAGCAGTACTTC.